This TCR beta chain was sequenced for a study of T-cell reconstitution after alpha-beta-depleted transplantation in children. This clonotype was seen many times. The V gene lost 6 bases and the J gene lost 1 base, with 9 bases spanning the gap. The germline V gene has CDR1 MNHNS and CDR2 SASEGT. The CDR3 sequence is 13 residues long. A TCRbeta library incorporating unique molecular identifiers was prepared. MiXCR was run by TCRdb on the PCR reads, yielding one entry per CDR3 protein. The sample holds roughly 250,000 distinct CDR3 sequences, 6.5% to 10% seen once. Sequenced material: PBMCs, mostly from graft donor cells, taken 180 days after TCRalphabeta/CD19-depleted stem cell transplant. The J gene is TRBJ1-1, the V gene TRBV6-1; D gene uncertain. This clonotype originated in a male patient between 5 and 17 years old who had a stem cell transplant for acute lymphoblastic leukemia, so the T cells may come from the graft donor. Written as DNA, the CDR3 is TGTGCCAGCAGGGAAATGAGGAACACTGAAGCTTTCTTT. This encodes CASREMRNTEAFF.